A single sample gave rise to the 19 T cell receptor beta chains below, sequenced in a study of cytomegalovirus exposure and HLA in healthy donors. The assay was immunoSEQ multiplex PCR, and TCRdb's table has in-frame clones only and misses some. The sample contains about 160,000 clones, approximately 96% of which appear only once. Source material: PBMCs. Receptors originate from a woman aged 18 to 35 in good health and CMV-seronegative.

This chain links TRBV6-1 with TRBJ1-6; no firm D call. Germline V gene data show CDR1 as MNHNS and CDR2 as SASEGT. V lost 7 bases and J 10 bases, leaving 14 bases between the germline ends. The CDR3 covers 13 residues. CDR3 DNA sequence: TGTGCCAGCAAGTTTTTCGGGGAATCACCCCTCCACTTT. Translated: CASKFFGESPLHF.

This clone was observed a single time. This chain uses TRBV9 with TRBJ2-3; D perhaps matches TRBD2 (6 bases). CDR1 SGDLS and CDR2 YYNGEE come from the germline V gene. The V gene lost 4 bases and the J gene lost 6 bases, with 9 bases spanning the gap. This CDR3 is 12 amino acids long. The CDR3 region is CASSRGLDTQYF. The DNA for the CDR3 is TGTGCCAGCAGCCGGGGGTTGGATACGCAGTATTTT.

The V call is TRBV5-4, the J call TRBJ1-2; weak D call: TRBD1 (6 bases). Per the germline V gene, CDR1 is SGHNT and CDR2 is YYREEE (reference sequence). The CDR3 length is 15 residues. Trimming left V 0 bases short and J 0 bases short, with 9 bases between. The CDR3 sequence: CASSLADRPNYGYTF. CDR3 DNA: TGTGCCAGCAGCTTGGCGGACAGACCTAACTATGGCTACACCTTC. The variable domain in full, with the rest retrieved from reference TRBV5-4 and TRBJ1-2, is ETGVTQSPTHLIKTRGQQVTLRCSSQSGHNTVSWYQQALGQGPQFIFQYYREEENGRGNFPPRFSGLQFPNYSSELNVNALELDDSALYLCASSLADRPNYGYTFGSGTRLTVV.

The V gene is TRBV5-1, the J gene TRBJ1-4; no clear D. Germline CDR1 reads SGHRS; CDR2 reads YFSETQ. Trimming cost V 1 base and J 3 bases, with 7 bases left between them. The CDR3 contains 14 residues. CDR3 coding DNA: TGCGCCAGCAGCTTGCCCTTTGCTAATGAAAAACTGTTTTTT. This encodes CASSLPFANEKLFF.

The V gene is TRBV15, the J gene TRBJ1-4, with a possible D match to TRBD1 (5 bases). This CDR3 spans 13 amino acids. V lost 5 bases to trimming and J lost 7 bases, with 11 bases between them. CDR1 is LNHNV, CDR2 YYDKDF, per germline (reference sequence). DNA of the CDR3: TGTGCCACCAGCTGGGGGGACCCTGAAAAACTGTTTTTT. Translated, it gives CATSWGDPEKLFF.

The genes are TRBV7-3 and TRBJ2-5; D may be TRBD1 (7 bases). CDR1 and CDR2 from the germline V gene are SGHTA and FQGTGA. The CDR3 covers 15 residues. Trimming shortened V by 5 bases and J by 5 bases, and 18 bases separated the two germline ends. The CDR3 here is CASSRNIGGGETQYF. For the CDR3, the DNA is TGTGCCAGCAGCCGAAATATAGGAGGGGGCGAGACCCAGTACTTC.

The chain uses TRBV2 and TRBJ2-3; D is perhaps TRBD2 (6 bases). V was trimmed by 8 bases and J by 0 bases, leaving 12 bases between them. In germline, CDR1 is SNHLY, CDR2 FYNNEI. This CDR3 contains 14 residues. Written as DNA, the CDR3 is TGTGCCAGCTGGGGAGGCGTGAGCACAGATACGCAGTATTTT. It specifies CASWGGVSTDTQYF.

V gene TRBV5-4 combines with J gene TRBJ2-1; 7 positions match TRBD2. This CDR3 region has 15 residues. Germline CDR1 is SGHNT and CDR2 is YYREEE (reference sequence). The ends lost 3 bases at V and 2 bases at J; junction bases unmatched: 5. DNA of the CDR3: TGTGCCAGCAGCTCTTGGGGGGGGGCCTACAATGAGCAGTTCTTC. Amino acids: CASSSWGGAYNEQFF. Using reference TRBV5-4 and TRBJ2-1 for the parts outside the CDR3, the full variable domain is ETGVTQSPTHLIKTRGQQVTLRCSSQSGHNTVSWYQQALGQGPQFIFQYYREEENGRGNFPPRFSGLQFPNYSSELNVNALELDDSALYLCASSSWGGAYNEQFFGPGTRLTVL.

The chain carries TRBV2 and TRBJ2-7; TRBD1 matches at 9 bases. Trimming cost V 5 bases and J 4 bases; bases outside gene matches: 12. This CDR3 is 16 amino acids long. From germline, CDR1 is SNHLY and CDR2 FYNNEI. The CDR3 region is CASSNDRGFPMYEQYF. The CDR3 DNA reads TGTGCCAGCAGTAACGACAGGGGGTTCCCCATGTACGAGCAGTACTTC.

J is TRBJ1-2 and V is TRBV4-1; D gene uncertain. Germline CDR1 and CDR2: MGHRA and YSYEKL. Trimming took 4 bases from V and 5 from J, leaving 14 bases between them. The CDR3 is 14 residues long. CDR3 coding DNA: TGCGCCAGCAGCCCCAGCCCCTCAGGTTATGGCTACACCTTC. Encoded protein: CASSPSPSGYGYTF.

CDR3 coding DNA: TGTGCCAGCAGCCCATTTTGGGAGCAGGGGGGAACCAAAAACATTCAGTACTTC. It encodes CASSPFWEQGGTKNIQYF. The chain carries TRBV11-2 and TRBJ2-4; TRBD1 might be the D (7 bases). The CDR3 loop spans 18 amino acids. The germline CDR1 and CDR2 sequences are SGHAT and FQNNGV. The V and J ends lost 5 bases and 2 bases respectively, with 22 bases between them.

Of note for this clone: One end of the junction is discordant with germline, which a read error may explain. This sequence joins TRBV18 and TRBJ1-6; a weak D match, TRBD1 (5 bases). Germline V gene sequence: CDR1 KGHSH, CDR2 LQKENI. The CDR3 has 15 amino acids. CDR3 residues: CAGSPPWQGGSPLHF. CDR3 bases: TGTGCCGGCTCACCACCGTGGCAGGGAGGTTCACCCCTCCACTTT. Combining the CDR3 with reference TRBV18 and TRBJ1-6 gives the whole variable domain NAGVMQNPRHLVRRRGQEARLRCSPMKGHSHVYWYRQLPEEGLKFMVYLQKENIIDESGMPKERFSAEFPKEGPSILRIQQVVRGDSAAYFCAGSPPWQGGSPLHFGNGTRLTVT.

CDR3 region: CASSLEPTGVNTEAFF. CDR3 in DNA: TGCGCCAGCAGCTTGGAACCTACAGGGGTGAACACTGAAGCTTTCTTT. The chain has TRBV5-1 and TRBJ1-1; 7 nucleotides match TRBD1. Trimming at V came to 0 bases and at J to 0 bases, leaving 5 bases not matched to a gene. Germline CDR1 and CDR2: SGHRS and YFSETQ. CDR3 length: 16 residues.

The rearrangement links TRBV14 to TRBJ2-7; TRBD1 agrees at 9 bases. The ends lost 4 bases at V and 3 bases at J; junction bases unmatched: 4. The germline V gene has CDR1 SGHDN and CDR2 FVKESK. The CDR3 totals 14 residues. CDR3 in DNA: TGTGCCAGCAGCCCGGGACAGGGTTACTACGAGCAGTACTTC. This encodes CASSPGQGYYEQYF.

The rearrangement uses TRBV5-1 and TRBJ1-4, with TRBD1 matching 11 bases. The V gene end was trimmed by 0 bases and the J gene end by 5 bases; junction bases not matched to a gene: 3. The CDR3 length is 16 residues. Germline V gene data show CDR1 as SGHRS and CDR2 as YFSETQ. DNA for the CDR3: TGCGCCAGCAGCTTGGAGGGGGACAGGGGGAATGAAAAACTGTTTTTT. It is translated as CASSLEGDRGNEKLFF. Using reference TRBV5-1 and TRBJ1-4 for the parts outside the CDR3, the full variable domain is KAGVTQTPRYLIKTRGQQVTLSCSPISGHRSVSWYQQTPGQGLQFLFEYFSETQRNKGNFPGRFSGRQFSNSRSEMNVSTLELGDSALYLCASSLEGDRGNEKLFFGSGTQLSVL.

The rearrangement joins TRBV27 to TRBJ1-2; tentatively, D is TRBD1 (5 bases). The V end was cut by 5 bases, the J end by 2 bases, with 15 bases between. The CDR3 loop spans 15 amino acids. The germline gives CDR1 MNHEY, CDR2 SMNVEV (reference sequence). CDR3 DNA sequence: TGTGCCAGCAGTCCTGAGATCGGGGGAAACTATGGCTACACCTTC. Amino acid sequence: CASSPEIGGNYGYTF.

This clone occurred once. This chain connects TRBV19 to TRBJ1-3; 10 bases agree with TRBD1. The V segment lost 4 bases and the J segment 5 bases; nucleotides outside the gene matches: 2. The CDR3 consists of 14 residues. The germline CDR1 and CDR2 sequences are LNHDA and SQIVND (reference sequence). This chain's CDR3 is CASSRDRGRNTIYF. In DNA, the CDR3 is TGTGCCAGTAGTAGGGACAGGGGACGAAACACCATATATTTT.

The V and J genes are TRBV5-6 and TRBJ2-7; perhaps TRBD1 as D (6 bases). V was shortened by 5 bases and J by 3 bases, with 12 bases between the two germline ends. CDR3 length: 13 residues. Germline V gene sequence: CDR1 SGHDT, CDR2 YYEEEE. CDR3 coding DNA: TGTGCCAGCAGACCACAGGGAAGCTACGAGCAGTACTTC. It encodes CASRPQGSYEQYF.

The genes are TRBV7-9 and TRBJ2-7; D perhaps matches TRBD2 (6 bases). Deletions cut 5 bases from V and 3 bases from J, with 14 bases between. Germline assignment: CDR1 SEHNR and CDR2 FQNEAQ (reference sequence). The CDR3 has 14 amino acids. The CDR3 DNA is TGTGCCAGCAGCCCCCGGGCGGGGAGCTACGAGCAGTACTTC. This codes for CASSPRAGSYEQYF.